One and the same sample provided the 17 T cell receptor beta chains below, sequenced in a study of regulatory T cells in long-lasting Graves disease. Building the TCR beta libraries relied on iRepertoire HTBI primers, and CDR3 regions underwent Arm-PCR. TCRdb reanalysed the multiplex PCR reads using MiXCR and keeps one entry per CDR3 protein. The sample lists roughly 430,000 distinct CDR3 sequences, about 16% occurring once. Time point specified: newly diagnosed GD, antithyroid drugs for less than 3 months. RNA isolated from PBMCs was used to make the TCR library. The same data also went into a second study, on T cells in Graves' hyperthyroidism and ophthalmopathy.

Sample: peripheral blood mononuclear cells (PBMCs), taken at new diagnosis, from a patient treated with antithyroid drugs. The source of these receptors is a woman younger than 45 with Graves disease.

This clonotype has at least ten counts. The rearrangement joins TRBV5-1 to TRBJ2-5; 11 bases map to TRBD2. After removal of 3 bases from V and 5 bases from J, the junction contained 9 bases not matched to a gene. Germline V lookup: CDR1 SGHRS, CDR2 YFSETQ. The CDR3 loop spans 16 amino acids. CDR3 nucleotides: TGCGCCAGCAGCTGGGGCCTAGCGGGAGGATTGGAGACCCAGTACTTC. It translates to CASSWGLAGGLETQYF.

Of note for this clonotype: A read error may account for a junction end that differs from germline. This chain uses TRBV20-1 with TRBJ2-1, with 10 positions matching TRBD2. CDR3 length equals 16 residues. CDR1 is DFQATT, CDR2 SNEGSKA, per germline (reference sequence). The CDR3 DNA reads TGCAGTGCCCAAGAACGGCTAGCGGGAGAGGTGAATGAGCTGTTCTTC. This translates into CSAQERLAGEVNELFF.

Ten or more counts support this clonotype. The rearrangement links TRBV6-2 or TRBV6-3 to TRBJ2-3; 14 nucleotides match TRBD2. The CDR3 consists of 18 residues. V dropped 2 bases and J dropped 2; count of bases not matched to a gene: 6. Germline V gene lookup returns CDR1 MNHEY and CDR2 SVGEGT. In nucleotides, the CDR3 is TGTGCCAGCAGTTACGGAAGACTAGCGGGAGGGCCCACAGATACGCAGTATTTT. It specifies CASSYGRLAGGPTDTQYF.

This clonotype was seen at least ten times. CDR3 DNA sequence: TGTGCCAGCAGTACCTCGACAGGGCATAATGAAAAACTGTTTTTT. Amino acid sequence: CASSTSTGHNEKLFF. The chain employs TRBV3-1 and TRBJ1-4, with 7 bases that match TRBD1. Trimming removed 6 bases from V and 4 bases from J; junction bases left unmatched: 8. CDR3 length equals 15 residues. The germline CDR1 and CDR2 sequences are LGHDT and YNNKEL (reference sequence).

This clonotype was recorded a few times. CDR3 nucleotide sequence: TGTGCCAGCAGCTACGACTACAACAATGAGCAGTTCTTC. This gives the protein CASSYDYNNEQFF. J is TRBJ2-1 and V is TRBV11-3, with a possible D match to TRBD2 (5 bases). CDR3 length: 13 amino acids. The germline V gene has CDR1 SGHNT and CDR2 YENEEA. Trimming stripped 4 bases from V and 5 bases from J, with 9 bases between.

This clonotype was picked up many times. This chain links TRBV2 with TRBJ2-1; D not resolved. Trimming left V 7 bases short and J 4 bases short, with 11 bases between. Looked up from germline, CDR1 is SNHLY and CDR2 is FYNNEI. This CDR3 spans 13 amino acids. DNA for the CDR3: TGTGCCAGCACGAGGATCGCATACAATGAGCAGTTCTTC. This translates into CASTRIAYNEQFF.

This clonotype was seen many times. This chain connects TRBV24-1 to TRBJ2-7; D remains unclear. Looked up from germline, CDR1 is KGHDR and CDR2 is SFDVKD. V was clipped by 9 bases and J by 3 bases, with 14 bases between them. This CDR3 spans 13 amino acids. The CDR3 loop reads CATEKGRSYEQYF. The CDR3 region has the DNA TGTGCCACCGAAAAGGGAAGGAGCTACGAGCAGTACTTC.

This clonotype was seen many times. The chain links TRBV20-1 to TRBJ2-2, with D uncertain. V lost 1 base and J lost 6, with 9 bases in between. CDR3 size: 13 residues. Germline CDR1 is DFQATT and CDR2 is SNEGSKA (reference sequence). Here the CDR3 reads CSARGSGPGELFF. The CDR3 DNA reads TGCAGTGCTAGAGGGTCCGGGCCCGGGGAGCTGTTTTTT.

This clonotype was seen at least ten times. This chain uses TRBV4-3 with TRBJ1-4; 8 bases are shared with TRBD1. CDR3 length: 15 amino acids. CDR1 is LGHNA, CDR2 YSLEER, per germline. Trimming at V came to 0 bases and at J to 7 bases, leaving 4 bases not matched to a gene. CDR3 residues: CASSQEGRGLEKLFF. CDR3 nucleotides: TGCGCCAGCAGCCAAGAAGGCAGGGGGCTTGAAAAACTGTTTTTT.

This clonotype has ten or more counts. This chain connects TRBV12-3 or TRBV12-4 to TRBJ1-5, with D perhaps matching TRBD1 (6 bases). Between the trimmed V and J ends, which lost 6 bases and 9 bases, there was a span of 21 bases. The CDR3 has 15 residues. The CDR3 here is CASRDGTRKDLPQHF. CDR3 DNA sequence: TGTGCCAGCAGAGATGGGACAAGAAAAGATCTGCCCCAGCATTTT.

There are many counts of this clonotype. The V gene is TRBV5-1, the J gene TRBJ1-1; no clear D gene. Germline V gene data show CDR1 as SGHRS and CDR2 as YFSETQ. The ends were cut back, 4 bases at V and 0 bases at J, with 13 bases in the middle. This CDR3 has 15 amino acids. The CDR3 spells CASSLLAPMNTEAFF. DNA for the CDR3: TGCGCCAGCAGCCTCTTGGCACCCATGAACACTGAAGCTTTCTTT.

J is TRBJ2-2 and V is TRBV6-2 or TRBV6-3; 11 nucleotides align to TRBD2. With V trimmed by 4 bases and J by 5 bases, 6 bases remained unmatched. Per the germline V gene, CDR1 is MNHEY and CDR2 is SVGEGT. There are 16 residues in the CDR3. CDR3 nucleotides: TGTGCCAGCAGTTCGCAGGGACTAGCGGTTACCGGGGAGCTGTTTTTT. Translation: CASSSQGLAVTGELFF.

The chain uses TRBV6-1 and TRBJ2-2; D might be TRBD1 (5 bases). This CDR3 spans 16 amino acids. In germline, CDR1 is MNHNS, CDR2 SASEGT. The V end was cut by 7 bases, the J end by 5 bases, with 20 bases between. CDR3 DNA sequence: TGTGCCAGCACGGTCGGACAAGGGGCGCTAACCGGGGAGCTGTTTTTT. It codes for CASTVGQGALTGELFF.

This clonotype has a handful of counts. This chain uses TRBV16 with TRBJ2-7, with 7 bases lining up with TRBD2. Trimming cost V 0 bases and J 2 bases; bases outside gene matches: 1. The CDR3 is 14 residues long. CDR1 and CDR2 from the germline V gene are KGHSY and FQNENV. The CDR3 DNA reads as TGTGCCAGCAGCCAATCCGGGACTACCTACGAGCAGTACTTC. Translating gives CASSQSGTTYEQYF.

This clonotype was picked up many times. The rearrangement links TRBV7-2 to TRBJ2-1; D possibly corresponds to TRBD2 (5 bases). V gave up 5 bases and J gave up 5 bases, with 19 bases separating them. The CDR3 spans 16 residues. Germline V gene data show CDR1 as SGHTA and CDR2 as FQGNSA. CDR3 nucleotides: TGTGCCAGCAGCCTGTTACTAGGTAGCCCCCACAATGAGCAGTTCTTC. It yields the protein CASSLLLGSPHNEQFF.

This chain connects TRBV19 to TRBJ1-2, with 8 bases aligning to TRBD1. The CDR3 runs to 15 residues. CDR1 is LNHDA and CDR2 is SQIVND in the germline V gene (reference sequence). J was trimmed by 7 bases and V by 6 bases; bases with no gene match: 13. The CDR3 coding sequence is TGTGCCAGTAGCAAACCAGAGGACAGGGAGCGTGGCTACACCTTC. Protein product: CASSKPEDRERGYTF.

The J gene is TRBJ2-2, the V gene TRBV4-1; 13 nucleotides agree with TRBD2. From germline, CDR1 is MGHRA and CDR2 YSYEKL. This CDR3 contains 19 residues. Trimming at V came to 3 bases and at J to 7 bases, leaving 14 bases not matched to a gene. The CDR3: CASSQGDRLLAGGHGELFF. The CDR3 DNA is TGCGCCAGCAGCCAGGGGGACAGACTACTAGCGGGAGGGCACGGGGAGCTGTTTTTT.